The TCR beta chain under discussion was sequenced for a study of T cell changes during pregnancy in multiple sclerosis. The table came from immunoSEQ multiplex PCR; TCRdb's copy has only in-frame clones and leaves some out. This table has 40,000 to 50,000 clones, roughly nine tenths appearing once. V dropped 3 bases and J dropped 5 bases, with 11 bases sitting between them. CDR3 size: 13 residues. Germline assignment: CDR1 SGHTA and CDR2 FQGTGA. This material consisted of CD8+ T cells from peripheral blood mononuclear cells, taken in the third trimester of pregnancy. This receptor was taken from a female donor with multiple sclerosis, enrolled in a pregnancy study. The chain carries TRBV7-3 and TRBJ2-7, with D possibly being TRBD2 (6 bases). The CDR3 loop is CASSLGGLDEQYF. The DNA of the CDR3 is TGTGCCAGCAGCTTGGGGGGATTAGACGAGCAGTACTTC.